This T cell receptor (beta chain) came from a study of shared clonotypes between healthy human individuals. Study results and limitations: Read depth was anticipated to influence clonotype sharing among donors. Sampling used blood alone; tissue repertoires probably differ.

The method was immunoSEQ multiplex PCR; TCRdb's version includes in-frame clones alone and lacks a portion of them. The data show a few hundred thousand clones, around two thirds seen once. V lost 5 bases, J lost 8 bases, and 7 bases stayed unmatched. Germline CDR1 KGHSH, CDR2 LQKENI. The CDR3 is made up of 15 amino acids. About this clone: Its antigen remains unidentified.

The sequence was collected from a man aged 25 to 40 in good health. This chain connects TRBV18 to TRBJ2-3; TRBD2 aligns across 13 bases. Sequencing was carried out using memory CD4+ T cells sorted from blood. Subset meaning: CD45RA-negative fraction. CDR3 sequence reads: CASSSGLAGIATQYF. The CDR3 nucleotides are TGTGCCAGCTCATCGGGACTAGCGGGAATAGCTACGCAGTATTTT. Looking up the rest from reference TRBV18 and TRBJ2-3 gives the full variable domain: NAGVMQNPRHLVRRRGQEARLRCSPMKGHSHVYWYRQLPEEGLKFMVYLQKENIIDESGMPKERFSAEFPKEGPSILRIQQVVRGDSAAYFCASSSGLAGIATQYFGPGTRLTVL.